The present entry profiles one TCR beta chain with its context. The target antigen is unknown. RNA extraction was followed by reverse transcription into cDNA, which acted as the sequencing template. Here immunoSEQ multiplex PCR was the method, and the copy in TCRdb shows in-frame clones only, minus some. The sample consists of approximately 120,000 clones, around 48% of them appearing once. This specimen comes from a study of CD8+ T cells in alopecia areata. In germline, CDR1 is SQVTM, CDR2 ANQGSEA. The length of the CDR3 is 11 residues. The ends were cut back, 7 bases at V and 7 bases at J, with 14 bases in the middle. Study results and caveats: Lesional scalp exceeded normal scalp in clonality, especially in alopecia totalis/universalis.

The receptor was isolated from a human donor with alopecia areata. This chain connects TRBV29-1 to TRBJ2-7, with D tentatively TRBD2 (6 bases). Sequenced sample: NKG2D-low CD8+ T cells sorted from blood. The CDR3 sequence: CSAHLGGEQYF. CDR3 nucleotides: TGCAGCGCCCATCTCGGGGGTGAGCAGTACTTC.